This is a list of T cell receptor beta chains from one sample in a study of blood T cells in healthy people across ages. TCRdb re-called the 5' RACE reads through MiXCR, storing one row per CDR3 protein. The data show approximately 800,000 distinct CDR3 sequences, about 45% seen once. Sequenced material: blood. These receptors were collected from an elderly man in good health. Each CDR3 is given with its conserved first and last residue. Fields, in order: J gene, V gene, D gene, clone size, CDR3 protein, CDR3 DNA. D genes are given only for firm matches. Clone size is stated in some rows and not others, as once, few, many or a class when expanded.

J: TRBJ2-7; V: TRBV3-1; D: TRBD2; size: .; CDR3: CASSQDIMTASGSNEQYF; DNA: TGTGCCAGCAGCCAAGATATTATGACGGCTAGCGGGAGTAATGAGCAGTACTTC
J: TRBJ2-3; V: TRBV20-1; D: TRBD2; size: few; CDR3: CSATPGLAGGGSDTQYF; DNA: TGCAGTGCTACACCGGGACTAGCGGGAGGAGGGTCAGATACGCAGTATTTT
J: TRBJ2-1; V: TRBV20-1; D: TRBD2; size: few; CDR3: CSARDGASGRRFF; DNA: TGCAGTGCTAGAGATGGCGCTAGCGGGAGGAGGTTCTTC
J: TRBJ2-1; V: TRBV5-6; D: .; size: few; CDR3: CASSLPPPEEQFF; DNA: TGTGCCAGCAGCTTGCCCCCCCCGGAGGAGCAGTTCTTC
J: TRBJ2-1; V: TRBV20-1; D: TRBD2; size: few; CDR3: CSAPTSGVKYEQFF; DNA: TGCAGTGCTCCGACTAGCGGGGTTAAATATGAGCAGTTCTTC
J: TRBJ2-2; V: TRBV7-2; D: .; size: .; CDR3: CASSLDLHGTTLARELFF; DNA: TGTGCCAGCAGCTTAGATCTCCACGGGACCACACTGGCCAGGGAGCTGTTTTTT
J: TRBJ2-7; V: TRBV12-3/TRBV12-4; D: TRBD2; size: .; CDR3: CASMKSGSASYNEQYF; DNA: TGTGCCAGCATGAAGAGCGGGAGTGCCTCCTACAATGAGCAGTACTTC
J: TRBJ2-7; V: TRBV5-1; D: TRBD1; size: .; CDR3: CASSLGQGANPYEQYF; DNA: TGCGCCAGCAGCTTGGGACAGGGGGCGAACCCCTACGAGCAGTACTTC
J: TRBJ2-3; V: TRBV12-3/TRBV12-4; D: .; size: .; CDR3: CASRTGLRVDMQYF; DNA: TGTGCCAGCAGGACGGGACTGAGGGTGGATATGCAGTATTTT
J: TRBJ1-1; V: TRBV29-1; D: .; size: .; CDR3: CSVGVSQRINTEAFF; DNA: TGCAGCGTTGGAGTTTCACAGAGAATTAACACTGAAGCTTTCTTT
J: TRBJ2-7; V: TRBV7-2; D: .; size: few; CDR3: CASSRREYYEQYF; DNA: TGTGCCAGCAGCCGGAGGGAATATTACGAGCAGTACTTC